This T cell receptor (beta chain) was recovered during a study of T cell repertoires in cytomegalovirus infection. Overall study: Public TCR beta signatures provided an indication of both CMV infection and a matching HLA type.

This clonotype was observed a handful of times. TCRdb analysed the reads with MiXCR anew, one entry per CDR3 protein. The top ten hold roughly 13% of the sample, which has around 530,000 distinct CDR3 sequences, around a quarter seen once. The sequence came from a human donor in good health (CMV status not recorded). Some clones in this sample may be carry-over from other donors' samples. Sequencing was performed on PBMCs.

For the CDR3, the DNA is TGTGCCAGCAGTCCAAGGACTATTACTAGCACAGATACGCAGTATTTT. It codes for CASSPRTITSTDTQYF. The gene calls are TRBV27 and TRBJ2-3, with a possible D match to TRBD2 (6 bases). CDR1 and CDR2 (germline): MNHEY, SMNVEV (reference sequence). Trimming pared 5 bases from V and 0 bases from J, leaving 15 bases between. The CDR3 consists of 16 residues.